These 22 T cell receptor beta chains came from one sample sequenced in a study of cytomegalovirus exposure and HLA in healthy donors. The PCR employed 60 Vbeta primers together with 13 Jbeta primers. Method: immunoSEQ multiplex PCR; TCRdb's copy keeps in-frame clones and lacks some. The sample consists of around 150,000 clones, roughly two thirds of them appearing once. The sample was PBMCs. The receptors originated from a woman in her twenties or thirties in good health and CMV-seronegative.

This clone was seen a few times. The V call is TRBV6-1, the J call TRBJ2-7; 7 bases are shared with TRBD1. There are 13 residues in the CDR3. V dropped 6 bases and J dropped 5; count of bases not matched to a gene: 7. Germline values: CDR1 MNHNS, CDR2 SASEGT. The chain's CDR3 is CASRATGNNEQYF. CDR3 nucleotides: TGTGCCAGCAGGGCGACAGGGAACAACGAGCAGTACTTC.

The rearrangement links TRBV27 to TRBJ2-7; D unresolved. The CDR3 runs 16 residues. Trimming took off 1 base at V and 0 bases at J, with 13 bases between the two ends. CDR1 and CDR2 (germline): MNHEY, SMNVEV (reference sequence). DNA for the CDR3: TGTGCCAGCAGTTTATTGGATTCGCGGAGCTCCTACGAGCAGTACTTC. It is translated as CASSLLDSRSSYEQYF.

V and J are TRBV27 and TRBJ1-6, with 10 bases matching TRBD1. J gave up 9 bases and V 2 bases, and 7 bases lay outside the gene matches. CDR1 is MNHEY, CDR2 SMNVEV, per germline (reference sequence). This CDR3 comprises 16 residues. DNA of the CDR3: TGTGCCAGCAGTTTAGAGGGACAGGGGCTGGGTTCACCCCTCCACTTT. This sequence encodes CASSLEGQGLGSPLHF.

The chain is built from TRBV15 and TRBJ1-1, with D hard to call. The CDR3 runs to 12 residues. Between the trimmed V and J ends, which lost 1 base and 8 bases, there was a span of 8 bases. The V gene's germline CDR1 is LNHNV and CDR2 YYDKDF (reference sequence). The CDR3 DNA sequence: TGTGCCACCAGCAGAGGCTCAAGCGAAGCTTTCTTT. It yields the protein CATSRGSSEAFF.

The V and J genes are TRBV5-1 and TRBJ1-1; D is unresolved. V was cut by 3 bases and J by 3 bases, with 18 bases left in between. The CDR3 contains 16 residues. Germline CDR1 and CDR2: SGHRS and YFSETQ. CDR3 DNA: TGCGCCAGCAGCTGGACTAATCAAAACTCGGACACTGAAGCTTTCTTT. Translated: CASSWTNQNSDTEAFF.

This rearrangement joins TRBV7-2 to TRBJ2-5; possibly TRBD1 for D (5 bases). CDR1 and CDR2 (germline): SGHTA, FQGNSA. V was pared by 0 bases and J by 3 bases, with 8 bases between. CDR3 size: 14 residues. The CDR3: CASSLAGVKETQYF. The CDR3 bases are TGTGCCAGCAGCTTAGCAGGGGTTAAAGAGACCCAGTACTTC.

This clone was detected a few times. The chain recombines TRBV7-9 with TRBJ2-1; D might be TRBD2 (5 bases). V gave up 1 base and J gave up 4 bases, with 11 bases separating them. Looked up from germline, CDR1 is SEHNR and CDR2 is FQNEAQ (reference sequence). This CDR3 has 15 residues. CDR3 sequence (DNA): TGTGCCAGCAGCTTAGGGAGCGGATATTACAATGAGCAGTTCTTC. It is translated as CASSLGSGYYNEQFF.

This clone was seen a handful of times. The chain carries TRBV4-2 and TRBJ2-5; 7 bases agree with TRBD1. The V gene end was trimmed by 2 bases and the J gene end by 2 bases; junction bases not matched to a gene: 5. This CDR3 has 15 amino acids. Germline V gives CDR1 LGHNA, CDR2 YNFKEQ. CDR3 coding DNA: TGTGCCAGCAGCCAAAACAGGGGTCAACAAGAGACCCAGTACTTC. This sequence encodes CASSQNRGQQETQYF.

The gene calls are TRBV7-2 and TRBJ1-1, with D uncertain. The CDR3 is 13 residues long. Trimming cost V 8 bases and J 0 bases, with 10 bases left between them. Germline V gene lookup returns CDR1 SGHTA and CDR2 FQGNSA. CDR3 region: CASPQNLNTEAFF. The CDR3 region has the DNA TGTGCCAGCCCCCAGAACCTGAACACTGAAGCTTTCTTT.

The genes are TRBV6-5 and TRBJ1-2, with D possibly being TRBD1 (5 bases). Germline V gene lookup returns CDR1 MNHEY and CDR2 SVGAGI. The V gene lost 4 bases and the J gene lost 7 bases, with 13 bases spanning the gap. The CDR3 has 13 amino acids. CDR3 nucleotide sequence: TGTGCCAGCAGTTCTCTCAGGGTGGGTGGCTACACCTTC. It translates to CASSSLRVGGYTF.

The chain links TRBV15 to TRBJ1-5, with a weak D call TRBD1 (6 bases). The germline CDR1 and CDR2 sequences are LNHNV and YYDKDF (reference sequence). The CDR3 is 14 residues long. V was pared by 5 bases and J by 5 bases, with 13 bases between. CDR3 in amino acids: CATSPQGNDQPQHF. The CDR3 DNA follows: TGTGCCACCAGCCCACAGGGCAACGATCAGCCCCAGCATTTT.

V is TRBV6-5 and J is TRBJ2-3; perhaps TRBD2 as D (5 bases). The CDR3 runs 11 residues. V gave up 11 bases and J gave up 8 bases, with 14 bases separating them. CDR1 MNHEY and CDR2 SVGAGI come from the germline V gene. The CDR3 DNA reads TGTGCCGCAGAGGGTTTGACTACGCAGTATTTT. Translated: CAAEGLTTQYF.

CDR3 nucleotides: TGTGCCAGCAGGAGAACAGGGGGCGCGCACAATGAGCAGTTCTTC. Its protein is CASRRTGGAHNEQFF. The rearrangement links TRBV7-9 to TRBJ2-1; 9 positions match TRBD1. The CDR3 totals 15 residues. CDR1 is SEHNR and CDR2 is FQNEAQ in the germline V gene (reference sequence). Trimming took 6 bases from V and 5 from J; bases not matched to a gene: 8.

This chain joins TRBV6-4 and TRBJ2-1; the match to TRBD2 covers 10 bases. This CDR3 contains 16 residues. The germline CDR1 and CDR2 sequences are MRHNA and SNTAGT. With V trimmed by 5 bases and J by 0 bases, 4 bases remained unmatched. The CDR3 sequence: CASSSLAGVSYNEQFF. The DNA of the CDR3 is TGTGCCAGCAGTTCCCTAGCGGGGGTCTCCTACAATGAGCAGTTCTTC.

CDR3 loop: CSVGGGLGTEAFF. The CDR3 DNA follows: TGCAGCGTTGGAGGGGGCCTTGGCACTGAAGCTTTCTTT. The rearrangement joins TRBV29-1 to TRBJ1-1; TRBD1 matches 7 bases. With 4 bases clipped from V and 4 bases from J, the junction kept 6 bases outside the gene matches. Germline CDR1 reads SQVTM; CDR2 reads ANQGSEA. This CDR3 is 13 amino acids long.

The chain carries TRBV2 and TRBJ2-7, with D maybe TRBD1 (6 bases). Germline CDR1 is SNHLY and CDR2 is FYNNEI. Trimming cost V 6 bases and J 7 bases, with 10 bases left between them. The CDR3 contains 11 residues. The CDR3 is CASSTGTEQYF. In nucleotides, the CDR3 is TGTGCCAGCAGCACAGGGACAGAGCAGTACTTC.

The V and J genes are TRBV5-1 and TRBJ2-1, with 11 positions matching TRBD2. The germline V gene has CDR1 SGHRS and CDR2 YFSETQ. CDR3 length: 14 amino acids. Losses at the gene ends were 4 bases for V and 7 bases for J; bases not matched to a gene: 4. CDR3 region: CASSLAGGWNEQFF. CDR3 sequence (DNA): TGCGCCAGCAGCCTAGCGGGAGGTTGGAATGAGCAGTTCTTC.

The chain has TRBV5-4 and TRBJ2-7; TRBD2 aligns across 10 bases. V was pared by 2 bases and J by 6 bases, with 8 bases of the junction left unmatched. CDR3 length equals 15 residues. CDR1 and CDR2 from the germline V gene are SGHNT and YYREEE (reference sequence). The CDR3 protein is CASSFGSGGSGEQYF. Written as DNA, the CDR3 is TGTGCCAGCAGCTTCGGTAGCGGGGGGTCAGGCGAGCAGTACTTC. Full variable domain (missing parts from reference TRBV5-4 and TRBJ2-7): ETGVTQSPTHLIKTRGQQVTLRCSSQSGHNTVSWYQQALGQGPQFIFQYYREEENGRGNFPPRFSGLQFPNYSSELNVNALELDDSALYLCASSFGSGGSGEQYFGPGTRLTVT.

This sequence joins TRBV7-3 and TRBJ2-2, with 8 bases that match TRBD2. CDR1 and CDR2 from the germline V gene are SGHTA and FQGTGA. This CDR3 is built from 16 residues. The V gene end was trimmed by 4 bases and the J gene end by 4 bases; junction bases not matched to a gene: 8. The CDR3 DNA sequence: TGTGCCAGCAGCTCCGGGCTAAGCGGGGGCACCGGGGAGCTGTTTTTT. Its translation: CASSSGLSGGTGELFF. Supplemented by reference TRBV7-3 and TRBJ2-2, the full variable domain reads GAGVSQTPSNKVTEKGKYVELRCDPISGHTALYWYRQSLGQGPEFLIYFQGTGAADDSGLPNDRFFAVRPEGSVSTLKIQRTERGDSAVYLCASSSGLSGGTGELFFGEGSRLTVL.

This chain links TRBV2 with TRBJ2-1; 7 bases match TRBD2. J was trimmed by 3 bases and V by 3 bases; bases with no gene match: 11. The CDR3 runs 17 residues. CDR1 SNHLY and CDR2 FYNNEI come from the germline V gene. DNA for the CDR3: TGTGCCAGCAGTGACCCCGCCGGGAGGCAGCTCTACAATGAGCAGTTCTTC. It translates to CASSDPAGRQLYNEQFF.

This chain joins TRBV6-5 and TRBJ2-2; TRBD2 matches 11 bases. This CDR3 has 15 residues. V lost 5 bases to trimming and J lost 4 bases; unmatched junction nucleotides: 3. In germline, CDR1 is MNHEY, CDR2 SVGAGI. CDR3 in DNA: TGTGCCAGCAGTCATACTAGCGGGGGCACCGGGGAGCTGTTTTTT. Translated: CASSHTSGGTGELFF.

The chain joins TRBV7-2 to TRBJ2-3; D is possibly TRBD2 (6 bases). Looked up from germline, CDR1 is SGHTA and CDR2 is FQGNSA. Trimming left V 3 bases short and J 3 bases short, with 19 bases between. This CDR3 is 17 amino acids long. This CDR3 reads CASSLSIGAGITDTQYF. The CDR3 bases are TGTGCCAGCAGCTTGAGCATCGGGGCGGGGATTACAGATACGCAGTATTTT.